This T cell receptor beta chain was sequenced during a study of cytomegalovirus exposure and HLA in healthy donors. Germline V lookup: CDR1 MDHEN, CDR2 SYDVKM. V lost 6 bases and J lost 0, with 15 bases in between. The CDR3 spans 17 residues. The method was immunoSEQ multiplex PCR; TCRdb's version includes in-frame clones alone and lacks a portion of them. The sample has around 220,000 clones; 65% to 85% are singletons. Sequences were obtained from PBMCs. The sequence came from a woman younger than 45 in good health and CMV-seropositive. The chain links TRBV28 to TRBJ2-6; D remains ambiguous. The CDR3: CASSAGPAISGANVLTF. CDR3 in DNA: TGTGCCAGCAGCGCAGGCCCGGCGATCTCTGGGGCCAACGTCCTGACTTTC.